The present T cell receptor beta chain was sequenced within a study of T-cell memory formation after mild COVID-19. Study as a whole: TCR clusters were mostly confined to one donor each. Whole-study results and caveats: Among clones peaking at day 37 in the second wave, SARS-CoV-2 specificity remained unconfirmed. Certain responding clones were present in pre-infection memory, suggesting participation of cross-reactive memory. From day 15 to 85, contracting clones were balanced between CD4 and CD8, whereas later expanders leaned toward CD4+.

Ten or more counts support this clonotype. Antigen specificity is unknown. One entry per CDR3 protein results from TCRdb running MiXCR on the 5' RACE reads. This sample carries 140,000 to 150,000 distinct CDR3 sequences, 15% to 20% of them seen once, and the ten largest clones take about 2.1%. Trimming stripped 5 bases from V and 7 bases from J, with 12 bases between. CDR1 and CDR2 from the germline V gene are SGHTA and FQGTGA. CDR3 length equals 13 residues. The clonotype was recovered from an adult woman who had mild COVID-19 (a few samples of this study predate the infection). Cell type and time point are not known. The chain combines TRBV7-3 with TRBJ2-1; D remains unclear. Sequenced input: PBMCs or a T cell subset sorted from them (not recorded which). CDR3 sequence (DNA): TGTGCCAGCAGCCCATACTCTGGTAATGAGCAGTTCTTC. Residues: CASSPYSGNEQFF.